The following is a T cell receptor beta chain sequence with its context. Its antigen remains undetermined. Nothing much larger sits one base from this clone, and base qualities are not available. This record comes from a study of shared clonotypes between healthy human individuals (dated by TCRdb to the early 2020s). Background on the whole study: A few men and a couple of women, aged 18 to 49 years, made up the cohort. For each donor, CD4 naive and CD4 memory were each given three plates, CD8 naive was given two plates, and CD8 memory was given one plate. Blood TCR repertoires of five healthy adults were deeply sequenced to estimate repertoire size and the extent of clonotype sharing between individuals. Libraries were prepared and TCR repertoires were sequenced by different laboratories using diverse techniques, in order to increase sequencing depth and limit assay-specific biases. Between about 0.8 and 9 billion PBMCs per donor were obtained by leukapheresis.

Summary of the overall study and its limitations: Even with the large sequencing depth, rarefaction of the sorted-subset datasets indicated that sequencing was incomplete. Pairwise subsampling indicated that sequencing depth was expected to affect the degree of clonotype sharing among donors. Sharing across a few donors was observed for around 5% of naive CD4, 3% to 4% of naive CD8, 2% to 2.5% of memory CD4, and less than 0.45% of memory CD8 clonotypes. The small number of donors limited the genetic and exposure-history diversity represented. Only blood was sampled, and tissue TCR repertoires likely differ from those in blood. Compared with non-shared clonotypes, clonotypes shared by all four sorted-subset donors had higher generation probabilities. Estimated clonotype richness was generally larger for naive than for memory subsets.

Healthy HIV-negative adults with no recently reported acute infections or vaccinations were included as donors. All donors were Caucasian adults living in Nashville, Tennessee, USA. CD4+ T cells were enriched through magnetic negative selection, after which naive cells were positively selected on CD45RA and the remaining negative fraction served as the memory subset. Blood was collected by leukapheresis, and PBMCs were isolated by Ficoll-Histopaque density gradient centrifugation and then cryopreserved in liquid nitrogen vapor phase. Purity and quantity of every magnetically sorted T cell population were checked by analytical flow cytometry. Genomic DNA was isolated from each sorted fraction and quantified by UV absorbance on a Nanodrop 2000c. Using the deep immunoSEQ assay, TCR CDR3 regions were amplified from genomic DNA by multiplex PCR. Extracted genomic DNA from each cell subset was spread evenly across all wells of several immunoSEQ 96-well plates, with each plate serving as a replicate. For sorted subsets, each replicate PCR was loaded with about 0.2 ug genomic DNA, equivalent to 25,000 to 35,000 T cell genomes. The purified libraries were quantified using a Qubit 3.0 fluorometer, sized with a Bioanalyzer 2100, and then quantified again using the KAPA Library Quantification kit. Every immunoSEQ 96-well plate was sequenced on a dedicated single-read 150-cycle Illumina NextSeq 550 flow cell. The authors processed their data as follows. The immunoSEQ output contained only junctional sequences without quality scores, so filtering could not match that applied to full-length reads. Sequences were annotated with PyIR, a Python wrapper for IgBLAST v1.9, using IMGT germline references to assign V/J genes and CDR3. Reads were removed for weak V/J assignments (E-value above 1e-6), missing CDR3, stop codons, out-of-frame junctions, or ambiguous translated residues. V3J clonotypes were defined as sequences sharing an identical inferred V gene, J gene, and CDR3 amino acid sequence. The percentage overlap between two repertoires was calculated by dividing the number of shared unique clonotypes by the size of the smaller repertoire. Three approaches were used to assess repertoire richness: RTK rarefaction, the Chao1 estimator, and Recon v2.1 estimates of unobserved clonotypes. Generation probabilities for all TCRbeta clonotypes obtained by the gDNA method from a handful of donors were computed using OLGA. The table was pulled from immuneACCESS by TCRdb, which kept in-frame rearrangements only. Such tables lose some clones; where checked, under half of the loss comes from unresolved V genes, and the rest has no known cause. V and J calls and clone size are as listed in that table; D and trimming were resolved from the DNA. Recorded for this sample are 1,500,000 or so clones; roughly 96% of them occurred a single time. The top ten constitute more than 0.9% of the sample.

There are 12 amino acids in the CDR3, from cysteine to phenylalanine inclusive. The sequence is cut down to CDR3 DNA, 36 bases in frame from base 1. V is shortened by 7 bases, J by 4 bases, and the region joining them spans 14 bases. The germline V gene gives CDR1 as SQVTM and CDR2 as ANQGSEA. The source is a man aged 30-40 years in good health. Sequenced: naive CD4+ T cells sorted from blood. According to the study, the label for this sample's cell subset or site signals: CD45RA+ positively selected. The sequence joins TRBV29-1 to TRBJ2-7, and the D gene may be TRBD2, 6 bases matching. The nucleotide sequence reads TGCAGCGCCGTGGAGGGGCCGTACGAGCAGTACTTC. Translated, this gives CSAVEGPYEQYF.